A selection of T cell receptor beta chains follows, all from one sample in a study of shared clonotypes between healthy human individuals. The data were produced by immunoSEQ multiplex PCR, yet TCRdb's version contains in-frame clones alone and is incomplete. Among nearly 750,000 clones listed, approximately 77% were seen once. Sequencing used memory CD4+ T cells sorted from blood. The receptors were gathered from a woman aged 30 to 39 in good health. Each CDR3 is given with its conserved first and last residue. A D gene is named only where the DNA matches it firmly. Clone size appears in some rows only: once, few, many, or a class for an expanded clone.

abundance | d_gene | j_gene | v_gene | CDR3nt | CDR3aa
NA | TRBD2 | TRBJ2-7 | TRBV4-1 | TGCGCCAGCAACATCAAACCGGGACTAGCGGGAGAGTCGTCCTACGAGCAGTACTTC | CASNIKPGLAGESSYEQYF
few | NA | TRBJ1-2 | TRBV4-2 | TGTGCCAGCAGCCAATATAATGGTAGGGTCTCCGATGGCTACACCTTC | CASSQYNGRVSDGYTF
NA | TRBD1 | TRBJ1-5 | TRBV28 | TGTGCCAGCAGCCTATGGACAGGGCAACAGCCCCAGCATTTT | CASSLWTGQQPQHF
NA | NA | TRBJ2-5 | TRBV2 | TGTGCCAGCAGTGAAGCGCTTCAGGGGGGCCAAGAGACCCAGTACTTC | CASSEALQGGQETQYF
NA | NA | TRBJ2-5 | TRBV2 | TGTGCCAGCAGTCCTCGGGCAGGGTTAGAGACCCAGTACTTC | CASSPRAGLETQYF
once | NA | TRBJ1-5 | TRBV10-3 | TGTGCCATCAGTGAGGGGGGGGCAGCAAGCAATCAGCCCCAGCATTTT | CAISEGGAASNQPQHF
many | TRBD2 | TRBJ2-3 | TRBV11-3 | TGTGCCAGCAGCTACCGCCCCGGGACTAGCGGGAAAGTTACGCAGTATTTT | CASSYRPGTSGKVTQYF
once | TRBD2 | TRBJ2-7 | TRBV5-4 | TGTGCCAGCAGCCTGGGGGGACTAGCGGGAGGGACCTACGAGCAGTACTTC | CASSLGGLAGGTYEQYF
NA | NA | TRBJ1-5 | TRBV30 | TGTGCCTGGAGTCTTAAGGGTGCTCAGCCCCAGCATTTT | CAWSLKGAQPQHF
NA | NA | TRBJ2-2 | TRBV5-4 | TGTGCCAGCAGCTCGGGGACTTTTTCGAACACCGGGGAGCTGTTTTTT | CASSSGTFSNTGELFF
many | NA | TRBJ1-5 | TRBV7-8 | TGTGCCAGCAGCTTAGCAAGGACCGCATGGAATCAGCCCCAGCATTTT | CASSLARTAWNQPQHF
few | TRBD2 | TRBJ2-3 | TRBV9 | TGTGCCAGCAGCGTAGGGGCTAGCGGGCTACGCATCACAGATACGCAGTATTTT | CASSVGASGLRITDTQYF
NA | NA | TRBJ1-5 | TRBV19 | TGTGCCAGTAGTATAGGGGGGCAGGGTAATCAGCCCCAGCATTTT | CASSIGGQGNQPQHF
NA | NA | TRBJ2-7 | TRBV6-6 | TGTGCCAGCAGTTACGGGGTGACTGGCCCCTACGAGCAGTACTTC | CASSYGVTGPYEQYF
few | TRBD1 | TRBJ1-2 | TRBV11-2 | TGTGCCAGCAGCTTAGAGGGGACAGGTCTCTATGGCTACACCTTC | CASSLEGTGLYGYTF
NA | NA | TRBJ2-3 | TRBV7-2 | TGTGCCAGCAGGAGGGGGACCGGGAGCCGCACAGATACGCAGTATTTT | CASRRGTGSRTDTQYF
NA | NA | TRBJ1-2 | TRBV6-6 | TGTGCCAGCAGTTACGCGACAGCGAGACACTATGGCTACACCTTC | CASSYATARHYGYTF
NA | NA | TRBJ2-1 | TRBV11-2 | TGTGCCAGCAGCCCCGGGTCTTCCTACAATGAGCAGTTCTTC | CASSPGSSYNEQFF
NA | NA | TRBJ1-1 | TRBV18 | TGTGCCAGCTCACTCACAGGGACCACTGAAGCTTTCTTT | CASSLTGTTEAFF
NA | NA | TRBJ2-7 | TRBV4-2 | TGTGCCAGCAGCCAAGATGGAGGGTTCTACGAGCAGTACTTC | CASSQDGGFYEQYF
NA | NA | TRBJ2-3 | TRBV28 | TGTGCCAGCAGTCCGTTAAACGACAGGTTTTGCCAGTATTTT | CASSPLNDRFCQYF
many | NA | TRBJ1-1 | TRBV9 | TGTGCCAGCAGCGTTAAACGGGACACTGAAGCTTTCTTT | CASSVKRDTEAFF
NA | NA | TRBJ1-1 | TRBV27 | TGTGCCAGCAGTTTAAGGTCCGGTTACACTGAAGCTTTCTTT | CASSLRSGYTEAFF
NA | NA | TRBJ2-7 | TRBV29-1 | TGCAGCGCCGTAGGAGGTGCCTCCTACGAGCAGTACTTC | CSAVGGASYEQYF
many | NA | TRBJ1-2 | TRBV20-1 | TGCAGTCCCTTTGAGTATGGCTACACCTTC | CSPFEYGYTF
many | TRBD2 | TRBJ2-7 | TRBV6-5 | TGTGCCAGCAGTAAGGGACTACCAGAGCAGTACTTC | CASSKGLPEQYF
NA | TRBD2 | TRBJ2-3 | TRBV5-1 | TGCGCCAGCAGCTTGGTTGCGGGAGGGCCTGCAGATACGCAGTATTTT | CASSLVAGGPADTQYF
NA | NA | TRBJ2-7 | TRBV18 | TGTGCCAGCTCCGGCGGCGTCTCCTACGAGCAGTACTTC | CASSGGVSYEQYF
NA | NA | TRBJ2-1 | TRBV5-1 | TGCGCCAGCAGCTTGGACGCGGCGAGTCATAATGAGCAGTTCTTC | CASSLDAASHNEQFF
few | TRBD1 | TRBJ2-1 | TRBV2 | TGTGCCAGCACTCGAGGGACAGGGGGCAATGAGCAGTTCTTC | CASTRGTGGNEQFF
NA | TRBD1 | TRBJ2-5 | TRBV5-3 | TGTGCCAGAAGCCCAGGACAGGGAAGACGAGAGACCCAGTACTTC | CARSPGQGRRETQYF
NA | NA | TRBJ1-5 | TRBV27 | TGTGCCAGCACTCTCCGTCAGGGTATTCAGCCCCAGCATTTT | CASTLRQGIQPQHF
NA | TRBD2 | TRBJ2-5 | TRBV4-1 | TGCGCCAGCAGCCAAGACAGACTAGCGGGATCAGAGACCCAGTACTTC | CASSQDRLAGSETQYF
NA | TRBD2 | TRBJ2-5 | TRBV9 | TGTGCCAGCAGCGTAGGTGCCAGCGGGAGTGGGGAGACCCAGTACTTC | CASSVGASGSGETQYF
NA | TRBD2 | TRBJ2-5 | TRBV29-1 | TGCAGCGTTGTACGGGAGGGGGAGACCCAGTACTTC | CSVVREGETQYF
NA | NA | TRBJ2-2 | TRBV18 | TGTGCCAGCTCACCAGCGGGACAGCCGACCGGGGAGCTGTTTTTT | CASSPAGQPTGELFF
NA | NA | TRBJ1-1 | TRBV7-9 | TGTGCCAGCAGCTCAGGCCGGGAAGTCACTGAAGCTTTCTTT | CASSSGREVTEAFF
NA | TRBD1 | TRBJ2-3 | TRBV5-1 | TGCGCCAGCAGCGGGACAGACGGGGATACGCAGTATTTT | CASSGTDGDTQYF
NA | NA | TRBJ1-2 | TRBV28 | TGTGCCAGCAGAGTCGGGGAAGGTGGCTACACCTTC | CASRVGEGGYTF
NA | NA | TRBJ2-7 | TRBV28 | TGTGCCAGCAGTCGGGTGACATGGGGGCAGTACTTC | CASSRVTWGQYF
NA | TRBD2 | TRBJ2-1 | TRBV6-5 | TGTGCCAGCAGCCGACTAGCGGGGGGCAATGAGCAGTTCTTC | CASSRLAGGNEQFF
NA | NA | TRBJ2-7 | TRBV5-1 | TGCGCCAGCAGCTTGAGTTTCGGGGCGTACTCCTACGAGCAGTACTTC | CASSLSFGAYSYEQYF
NA | NA | TRBJ2-7 | TRBV7-6 | TGTGCCAGCAGCAAAAGCCAGGGTGGACTCTACGAGCAGTACTTC | CASSKSQGGLYEQYF
NA | NA | TRBJ2-5 | TRBV7-8 | TGTGCCAGCAGCTTAACCTCGGAGACCCAGTACTTC | CASSLTSETQYF
NA | NA | TRBJ2-7 | TRBV28 | TGTGCCAGCAGTCGGGACTTGCCGCCCTACGAGCAGTACTTC | CASSRDLPPYEQYF
NA | NA | TRBJ2-2 | TRBV6-5 | TGTGCCAGCAGCTCTACAGGGTTTACCGGGGAGCTGTTTTTT | CASSSTGFTGELFF
NA | NA | TRBJ2-2 | TRBV2 | TGTGCCAGCGGCAGGGACGTGCCGGGGGAGCTGTTTTTT | CASGRDVPGELFF
NA | NA | TRBJ1-5 | TRBV7-2 | TGTGCCAGCAGCCGGACACCACAGGATAGCAATCAGCCCCAGCATTTT | CASSRTPQDSNQPQHF
NA | TRBD2 | TRBJ2-1 | TRBV4-1 | TGCGCCAGCAGCCTTCGACTAGCGGGAGGTGAGTGGCAGTTCTTC | CASSLRLAGGEWQFF
NA | TRBD1 | TRBJ1-5 | TRBV6-5 | TGTGCCAGCAGACGCGGACAGGGAAGCAATCAGCCCCAGCATTTT | CASRRGQGSNQPQHF
NA | NA | TRBJ2-5 | TRBV5-1 | TGCGCCAGCAGCGTATTGGAGACCCAGTACTTC | CASSVLETQYF
NA | NA | TRBJ1-5 | TRBV2 | TGTGCCAGCAGTGAAGCATCTGTAAATCAGCCCCAGCATTTT | CASSEASVNQPQHF
NA | NA | TRBJ2-1 | TRBV5-1 | TGCGCCAGCAGAAACATGGAACAGGAGCAGTTCTTC | CASRNMEQEQFF
once | NA | TRBJ2-7 | TRBV4-2 | TGTGCCAGCAGCCAAGGGGACGGGGTCTACGAGCAGTACTTC | CASSQGDGVYEQYF
NA | NA | TRBJ2-2 | TRBV7-9 | TGTGCCAGCAGCTCCCAAGCCGGGGTTAGAAACACCGGGGAGCTGTTTTTT | CASSSQAGVRNTGELFF